This is a list of T cell receptor beta chains from one sample in a study of cytomegalovirus exposure and HLA in healthy donors. Using immunoSEQ multiplex PCR, the repertoire was profiled, and TCRdb retains in-frame clones only, with some absent. The table includes about 91,000 clones, approximately 89% detected once. The sequencing sample was made of PBMCs. The receptors shown here come from a man aged 25-45 years in good health and CMV-seropositive. CDR3s include the opening cysteine and the closing phenylalanine or tryptophan. The D gene is left open where the match is weak. A clone size is listed for some rows: how often the clone was seen (once, few, many), or a class if it is expanded.

d_call	v_call	j_call	clone_size	cdr3_aa	cdr3_nt
TRBD2	TRBV7-2	TRBJ2-7	NA	CASSLVASGRLYEQYF	TGTGCCAGCAGCTTAGTTGCTAGCGGGAGGCTCTACGAGCAGTACTTC
NA	TRBV2	TRBJ2-3	NA	CASRAVLSSTDTQYF	TGTGCCAGCAGAGCGGTGCTATCCAGCACAGATACGCAGTATTTT
TRBD2	TRBV7-9	TRBJ2-1	NA	CAGRTSGSLDEQLF	TGTGCCGGACGGACTAGCGGGAGTCTCGATGAGCAGCTCTTC
NA	TRBV2	TRBJ2-1	NA	CASSEVGSPSYNEQFF	TGTGCCAGCAGTGAAGTCGGGAGCCCCTCCTACAATGAGCAGTTCTTC
NA	TRBV6-5	TRBJ1-1	once	CASQLNWNTEAFF	TGTGCCAGCCAACTTAACTGGAACACTGAAGCTTTCTTT
NA	TRBV7-8	TRBJ2-7	NA	CASSLGSKLLAYEQYF	TGTGCCAGCAGCTTAGGTTCTAAGTTGCTAGCCTACGAGCAGTACTTC
TRBD2	TRBV6-4	TRBJ2-3	NA	CASSLSSGGGGTDTQYF	TGTGCCAGCAGCCTCTCCAGCGGGGGAGGCGGTACAGATACGCAGTATTTT
TRBD2	TRBV7-2	TRBJ2-2	NA	CASSLVLAGVGELFF	TGTGCCAGCAGCTTAGTTCTAGCGGGAGTCGGGGAGCTGTTTTTT
TRBD2	TRBV28	TRBJ2-3	NA	CASGSDGLERDTQYF	TGTGCCAGCGGGAGTGACGGACTAGAGAGGGATACGCAGTATTTT
TRBD1	TRBV18	TRBJ2-5	NA	CASSPRGTQETQYF	TGTGCCAGCTCACCCAGGGGGACCCAAGAGACCCAGTACTTC
TRBD1	TRBV7-2	TRBJ2-7	NA	CASSLTGGSYEQYF	TGTGCCAGCAGCTTGACAGGGGGCTCCTACGAGCAGTACTTC
TRBD2	TRBV5-5	TRBJ2-1	NA	CASSRDLSGRSYNEQFF	TGTGCCAGCAGCCGGGACCTTAGCGGGAGGTCCTACAATGAGCAGTTCTTC
TRBD2	TRBV27	TRBJ2-7	NA	CASSLGTSGNEQYF	TGTGCCAGCAGTTTAGGGACTAGCGGGAACGAGCAGTACTTC
NA	TRBV5-6	TRBJ2-5	once	CASSLIGTPQETQYF	TGTGCCAGCAGCCTAATCGGGACTCCCCAAGAGACCCAGTACTTC
NA	TRBV29-1	TRBJ2-2	NA	CSAAPVANTGELFF	TGCAGCGCCGCGCCGGTTGCGAACACCGGGGAGCTGTTTTTT
TRBD2	TRBV5-1	TRBJ2-2	NA	CASSFALAGTGELFF	TGCGCCAGCAGCTTCGCGCTAGCGGGGACCGGGGAGCTGTTTTTT
TRBD1	TRBV28	TRBJ1-5	NA	CASSAGTARESQHF	TGTGCCAGCAGTGCCGGGACAGCTAGGGAGTCCCAGCATTTT
NA	TRBV29-1	TRBJ2-2	NA	CSADKPQSGELFF	TGCAGCGCGGACAAACCCCAGTCCGGGGAGCTGTTTTTT
NA	TRBV7-9	TRBJ1-4	NA	CASSRGNEKLFF	TGTGCCAGCTCAAGGGGAAATGAAAAACTGTTTTTT
NA	TRBV28	TRBJ1-2	NA	CASSLGGSRSATNYGYTF	TGTGCCAGCAGTTTGGGAGGCAGCAGGTCGGCCACGAACTATGGCTACACCTTC
NA	TRBV27	TRBJ2-3	NA	CASTPIGPDMWVTDTQYF	TGTGCCAGCACCCCCATCGGTCCGGACATGTGGGTCACAGATACGCAGTATTTT
TRBD1	TRBV7-3	TRBJ2-2	NA	CASSKRGTVGGELFF	TGTGCCAGCAGCAAAAGGGGGACAGTCGGCGGGGAGCTGTTTTTT
TRBD1	TRBV7-2	TRBJ1-2	NA	CASSSFIPTGGNGYTF	TGTGCCAGCAGCTCATTCATCCCGACAGGGGGTAACGGCTACACCTTC
NA	TRBV9	TRBJ1-2	NA	CASKDRGGDGYTF	TGTGCCAGCAAGGATCGAGGGGGTGATGGCTACACCTTC
NA	TRBV28	TRBJ1-1	NA	CASSLSGSEAFF	TGTGCCAGCAGTTTATCTGGCAGTGAAGCTTTCTTT
NA	TRBV28	TRBJ2-5	NA	CASSSRALTQYF	TGTGCCAGCAGCAGCAGGGCCTTGACCCAGTACTTC
TRBD1	TRBV2	TRBJ2-7	NA	CASSPGTVGEQYF	TGTGCCAGCAGCCCCGGGACAGTTGGCGAGCAGTACTTC
NA	TRBV9	TRBJ1-2	NA	CASTSGLNYGYTF	TGTGCCAGCACAAGTGGCTTAAACTATGGCTACACCTTC
NA	TRBV21-1	TRBJ1-1	NA	CASSKEGGAAEAFF	TGTGCCAGCAGCAAAGAAGGTGGAGCAGCTGAAGCTTTCTTT
TRBD1	TRBV28	TRBJ1-2	NA	CASTLQGAVYGYTF	TGTGCCAGCACCCTACAGGGGGCGGTCTATGGCTACACCTTC
NA	TRBV27	TRBJ1-2	NA	CASSFAGPGYGYTF	TGTGCCAGCAGTTTTGCGGGGCCCGGCTATGGCTACACCTTC
NA	TRBV27	TRBJ2-5	NA	CASSKPPTGLADQETQYF	TGTGCCAGCAGCAAACCCCCTACCGGGCTAGCAGATCAAGAGACCCAGTACTTC
NA	TRBV11-2	TRBJ1-2	NA	CASSLEARTWYGYTF	TGTGCCAGCAGCTTAGAGGCACGGACTTGGTATGGCTACACCTTC
TRBD1	TRBV6-1	TRBJ2-5	NA	CASTVDRGRETQYF	TGTGCCAGCACCGTCGACAGGGGGCGGGAGACCCAGTACTTC
TRBD2	TRBV4-1	TRBJ2-1	NA	CASSFPGTSGYNEQFF	TGCGCCAGCAGCTTCCCCGGGACTAGCGGATACAATGAGCAGTTCTTC
NA	TRBV5-1	TRBJ2-7	NA	CASSSPGKHYEQYF	TGCGCCAGCAGCTCTCCTGGCAAACACTACGAGCAGTACTTC
TRBD2	TRBV11-3	TRBJ2-3	NA	CASSLGGGSSDTQYF	TGTGCCAGCAGCTTAGGAGGCGGGAGTTCAGATACGCAGTATTTT
NA	TRBV2	TRBJ2-7	once	CASSETGLAYEQYF	TGTGCCAGCAGTGAAACAGGGTTGGCCTACGAGCAGTACTTC
TRBD1	TRBV19	TRBJ2-7	NA	CASSAGTVFYEQYF	TGTGCCAGTAGCGCCGGGACAGTCTTCTACGAGCAGTACTTC
TRBD1	TRBV2	TRBJ1-2	NA	CASSRTGYGYTF	TGTGCCAGCAGCAGGACAGGCTATGGCTACACCTTC
NA	TRBV6-1	TRBJ2-5	NA	CASRELNAETQYF	TGTGCCAGCAGAGAGCTTAACGCAGAGACCCAGTACTTC
NA	TRBV7-9	TRBJ1-2	once	CASSLALRTDYGYTF	TGTGCCAGCAGCTTAGCGCTTAGGACAGACTATGGCTACACCTTC
NA	TRBV19	TRBJ1-6	few	CASMEGNNSPLHF	TGTGCCAGTATGGAGGGGAATAATTCACCCCTCCACTTT
TRBD1	TRBV5-1	TRBJ2-3	NA	CASSRDRVTDTQYF	TGCGCCAGCAGCAGGGACAGGGTCACAGATACGCAGTATTTT
TRBD1	TRBV5-1	TRBJ2-1	NA	CASIPGQGFYNEQFF	TGCGCCAGCATCCCGGGACAGGGATTTTACAATGAGCAGTTCTTC
NA	TRBV10-3	TRBJ1-4	NA	CAISESNPRRGGEKLFF	TGTGCCATCAGTGAGTCGAATCCCAGGAGGGGTGGTGAAAAACTGTTTTTT
NA	TRBV7-8	TRBJ2-2	few	CASSFDSMNTGELFF	TGTGCCAGCAGCTTCGACAGTATGAACACCGGGGAGCTGTTTTTT
TRBD2	TRBV2	TRBJ2-5	NA	CASRRLAGGHQTQYF	TGTGCCAGCAGGCGACTAGCGGGAGGGCATCAGACCCAGTACTTC
NA	TRBV30	TRBJ2-3	NA	CAWSVRRVSGAADTQYF	TGTGCCTGGAGTGTTCGGCGGGTTAGCGGAGCGGCAGATACGCAGTATTTT
TRBD2	TRBV5-1	TRBJ2-3	NA	CASSRAGVADTQYF	TGCGCCAGCAGCAGGGCGGGGGTGGCAGATACGCAGTATTTT
NA	TRBV10-2	TRBJ2-3	once	CASRGGRLGSTDTQYF	TGCGCCAGCAGGGGGGGACGGCTGGGGAGCACAGATACGCAGTATTTT